This T cell receptor (beta chain) was captured in a study of shared clonotypes between healthy human individuals. Produced via immunoSEQ multiplex PCR; TCRdb's table is partial and in-frame only. The sample comprises 850,000 to 1,100,000 clones, around 77% of which are singletons, and 0.7% to 0.95% rests with the top ten. Germline values: CDR1 SGDLS, CDR2 YYNGEE. Trimming took 1 base from V and 7 from J; bases not matched to a gene: 4. The CDR3 extends over 14 amino acids. The TCR comes from a man between 18 and 29 years old in good health. Some clones in this sample may be carry-over from other donors' samples. The sequenced sample was memory CD4+ T cells from PBMCs. Indicated subset: CD45RA-negative fraction. The chain employs TRBV9 and TRBJ2-1; 8 nucleotides match TRBD1. The CDR3 is CASSVPQGVNEQFF. The CDR3 coding sequence is TGTGCCAGCAGCGTACCACAGGGGGTGAATGAGCAGTTCTTC.